Each of the 21 T cell receptor beta chains below was sequenced from the same sample in a study of cytomegalovirus exposure and HLA in healthy donors. PCR used 60 Vbeta primers and 13 Jbeta primers. Generated by immunoSEQ multiplex PCR, the TCRdb table keeps only in-frame clones and is missing some. The sample totals about 130,000 clones. Source material: PBMCs. Receptors were obtained from a woman aged 35 to 49 in good health and CMV-seropositive.

The chain couples TRBV11-2 to TRBJ2-1, with 9 nucleotides matching TRBD2. This CDR3 comprises 16 residues. The V segment lost 5 bases and the J segment 3 bases; nucleotides outside the gene matches: 8. CDR1 and CDR2 (germline): SGHAT, FQNNGV. This CDR3 is CASSADLAGSYNEQFF. The CDR3 region has the DNA TGTGCCAGCAGCGCAGATCTAGCGGGAAGCTACAATGAGCAGTTCTTC. Full variable domain (rest looked up from reference TRBV11-2 and TRBJ2-1): EAGVAQSPRYKIIEKRQSVAFWCNPISGHATLYWYQQILGQGPKLLIQFQNNGVVDDSQLPKDRFSAERLKGVDSTLKIQPAKLEDSAVYLCASSADLAGSYNEQFFGPGTRLTVL.

The gene calls are TRBV5-6 and TRBJ2-1; TRBD2 matches 14 bases. Germline V gene data show CDR1 as SGHDT and CDR2 as YYEEEE. This CDR3 is built from 16 residues. With V trimmed by 4 bases and J by 8 bases, 8 bases remained unmatched. The chain's CDR3 is CASSPRLAGGPHEQFF. The CDR3, as DNA: TGTGCCAGCAGCCCCCGACTAGCGGGAGGGCCTCATGAGCAGTTCTTC.

The rearrangement uses TRBV30 and TRBJ2-7, with D perhaps TRBD2 (6 bases). Trimming removed 2 bases from V and 2 bases from J, with 13 bases in between. The CDR3 runs 14 residues. Germline V gene data show CDR1 as GTSNPN and CDR2 as SVGIG (reference sequence). DNA for the CDR3: TGTGCCTGGAGTTCGGACTGGAGGGCCTACGAGCAGTACTTC. Protein product: CAWSSDWRAYEQYF.

This sequence joins TRBV29-1 and TRBJ2-2; weak D call: TRBD2 (6 bases). The CDR3 is made up of 13 amino acids. V lost 6 bases and J 8 bases, leaving 16 bases between the germline ends. The germline CDR1 and CDR2 sequences are SQVTM and ANQGSEA. CDR3 nucleotides: TGCAGCGTAGCCGGGAGCGGTGGAGGGGAGCTGTTTTTT. Encoded protein: CSVAGSGGGELFF.

The genes are TRBV5-4 and TRBJ2-1; 9 bases map to TRBD2. Germline-derived CDR1 and CDR2 are SGHNT and YYREEE (reference sequence). The CDR3 spans 14 residues. V lost 4 bases to trimming and J lost 5 bases; unmatched junction nucleotides: 4. DNA of the CDR3: TGTGCCAGCAGCCCCCCTAGCGGGAACAATGAGCAGTTCTTC. Translated: CASSPPSGNNEQFF.

The chain uses TRBV19 and TRBJ1-2; 7 bases fit TRBD1. The CDR3 consists of 15 residues. Germline V lookup: CDR1 LNHDA, CDR2 SQIVND (reference sequence). Trimming at V came to 4 bases and at J to 1 base, leaving 6 bases not matched to a gene. As DNA, the CDR3 is TGTGCCAGTAGTACCTTCGGGACAGATAACTATGGCTACACCTTC. Its protein product is CASSTFGTDNYGYTF.

The chain combines TRBV7-7 with TRBJ2-1; 11 positions agree with TRBD2. Germline assignment: CDR1 SSHAT and CDR2 FNYEAQ (reference sequence). The CDR3 totals 15 residues. V was pared by 5 bases and J by 7 bases, with 7 bases of the junction left unmatched. CDR3 loop: CASSPQTSGINEQFF. DNA of the CDR3: TGTGCCAGCAGCCCCCAGACTAGCGGGATAAATGAGCAGTTCTTC. The full variable domain, rest sourced from reference TRBV7-7 and TRBJ2-1, is GAGVSQSPRYKVTKRGQDVTLRCDPISSHATLYWYQQALGQGPEFLTYFNYEAQPDKSGLPSDRFSAERPEGSISTLTIQRTEQRDSAMYRCASSPQTSGINEQFFGPGTRLTVL.

This chain uses TRBV19 with TRBJ2-3; TRBD2 aligns across 9 bases. The CDR3 contains 16 residues. Germline V gene data show CDR1 as LNHDA and CDR2 as SQIVND (reference sequence). After removal of 6 bases from V and 5 bases from J, the junction contained 12 bases not matched to a gene. DNA for the CDR3: TGTGCCAGTAGGATTAGCGGGAGAAGAGTTGGAGATACGCAGTATTTT. This encodes CASRISGRRVGDTQYF. Based on the CDR3 plus reference TRBV19 and TRBJ2-3, the full variable domain is DGGITQSPKYLFRKEGQNVTLSCEQNLNHDAMYWYRQDPGQGLRLIYYSQIVNDFQKGDIAEGYSVSREKKESFPLTVTSAQKNPTAFYLCASRISGRRVGDTQYFGPGTRLTVL.

This sequence joins TRBV7-9 and TRBJ2-5, with 8 bases aligning to TRBD2. CDR3 length: 16 residues. CDR1 and CDR2 from the germline V gene are SEHNR and FQNEAQ (reference sequence). J gave up 2 bases and V 1 base, and 6 bases lay outside the gene matches. The CDR3 DNA is TGTGCCAGCAGCTTAGGAGGCGGGGGGATTCAAGAGACCCAGTACTTC. Translation: CASSLGGGGIQETQYF.

V is TRBV7-9 and J is TRBJ1-3; TRBD1 agrees at 9 bases. The CDR3 runs 19 residues. Looked up from germline, CDR1 is SEHNR and CDR2 is FQNEAQ (reference sequence). Trimming at V came to 5 bases and at J to 0 bases, leaving 14 bases not matched to a gene. The CDR3 is CASSTRIGTGFFSGNTIYF. The CDR3 DNA reads as TGTGCCAGCAGCACCCGGATCGGGACAGGGTTTTTCTCTGGAAACACCATATATTTT. The variable domain in full, with the rest retrieved from reference TRBV7-9 and TRBJ1-3, is DTGVSQNPRHKITKRGQNVTFRCDPISEHNRLYWYRQTLGQGPEFLTYFQNEAQLEKSRLLSDRFSAERPKGSFSTLEIQRTEQGDSAMYLCASSTRIGTGFFSGNTIYFGEGSWLTVV.

This chain links TRBV7-9 with TRBJ2-1; TRBD2 aligns across 12 bases. Germline trimming cut 8 bases from V and 0 bases from J; bases unmatched to any gene: 5. Germline V gene data show CDR1 as SEHNR and CDR2 as FQNEAQ (reference sequence). The CDR3 is 16 residues long. The CDR3 reads CASGATSGSSYNEQFF. The CDR3 DNA sequence: TGTGCCAGCGGCGCGACTAGCGGGAGCTCCTACAATGAGCAGTTCTTC.

The chain employs TRBV29-1 and TRBJ2-7; TRBD2 is a possible D gene (6 bases). In germline, CDR1 is SQVTM, CDR2 ANQGSEA. The CDR3 spans 13 residues. The ends were cut back, 4 bases at V and 4 bases at J, with 14 bases in the middle. The CDR3 sequence is CSVVGGTRYEQYF. DNA for the CDR3: TGCAGCGTTGTCGGCGGGACCAGGTACGAGCAGTACTTC.

The rearrangement joins TRBV6-1 to TRBJ2-1; TRBD2 aligns across 11 bases. CDR3 size: 16 residues. The germline V gene has CDR1 MNHNS and CDR2 SASEGT. J gave up 7 bases and V 2 bases, and 7 bases lay outside the gene matches. In nucleotides, the CDR3 is TGTGCCAGCAGTGAAACTAGCGGGAGACTATCTAATGAGCAGTTCTTC. This encodes CASSETSGRLSNEQFF.

The chain carries TRBV6-5 and TRBJ2-7; tentatively, D is TRBD1 (6 bases). This CDR3 region has 16 residues. Germline CDR1 reads MNHEY; CDR2 reads SVGAGI. V was clipped by 2 bases and J by 2 bases, with 16 bases between them. The CDR3 loop reads CASSYRRFGQTYEQYF. The DNA of the CDR3 is TGTGCCAGCAGTTACCGGAGGTTTGGACAGACCTACGAGCAGTACTTC.

V and J are TRBV7-3 and TRBJ2-2; 10 bases map to TRBD1. Germline values: CDR1 SGHTA, CDR2 FQGTGA. The CDR3 totals 16 residues. The junction had 3 bases not matched to a gene; V was cut back by 5 bases and J by 0 bases. This CDR3 reads CASSSGQGANTGELFF. The CDR3 DNA follows: TGTGCCAGCAGCAGCGGACAGGGGGCGAACACCGGGGAGCTGTTTTTT.

This chain uses TRBV6-5 with TRBJ1-6; D unclear. Germline V gene lookup returns CDR1 MNHEY and CDR2 SVGAGI. The CDR3 runs to 12 residues. V lost 7 bases and J lost 10, with 11 bases in between. The CDR3 DNA reads as TGTGCCAGCAAACGCTTGGAGTCACCCCTCCACTTT. This sequence encodes CASKRLESPLHF.

The chain has TRBV6-1 and TRBJ1-4, with D maybe TRBD1 (5 bases). Per germline, CDR1 MNHNS and CDR2 SASEGT. Trimming took 3 bases from V and 7 from J, leaving 9 bases between them. The CDR3 runs to 13 residues. CDR3 amino acids: CASSEGLGEKLFF. CDR3 DNA: TGTGCCAGCAGTGAGGGGCTGGGTGAAAAACTGTTTTTT.

The chain joins TRBV5-6 to TRBJ1-2; TRBD1 matches 7 bases. The CDR3 is 13 residues long. Trimming removed 5 bases from V and 3 bases from J; junction bases left unmatched: 4. The V gene's germline CDR1 is SGHDT and CDR2 YYEEEE. Here the CDR3 DNA reads TGTGCCAGCAGACCGGGACAGCACTATGGCTACACCTTC. This translates into CASRPGQHYGYTF.

The chain couples TRBV6-1 to TRBJ2-3, with 10 positions matching TRBD2. Germline lookup yields CDR1 MNHNS and CDR2 SASEGT. V shed 1 base and J 5 bases; nucleotides not matched to a gene: 6. The CDR3 has 16 residues. CDR3 amino acids: CASSEDPSGRKDTQYF. CDR3 coding DNA: TGTGCCAGCAGTGAAGACCCTAGCGGGAGAAAAGATACGCAGTATTTT.

The chain combines TRBV7-9 with TRBJ2-1, with D perhaps TRBD1 (5 bases). V was clipped by 1 base and J by 6 bases, with 10 bases between them. This CDR3 has 14 amino acids. CDR1 SEHNR and CDR2 FQNEAQ come from the germline V gene (reference sequence). CDR3: CASSLEGWGNEQFF. The CDR3 DNA reads TGTGCCAGCAGCTTAGAGGGGTGGGGCAATGAGCAGTTCTTC.

This chain connects TRBV7-3 to TRBJ1-1; 7 positions agree with TRBD1. The junction had 8 bases not matched to a gene; V was cut back by 5 bases and J by 2 bases. The CDR3 runs to 15 residues. Germline V gene sequence: CDR1 SGHTA, CDR2 FQGTGA. Written as DNA, the CDR3 is TGTGCCAGCAGCGTTTCAGGGACAGTCAACACTGAAGCTTTCTTT. Translation gives CASSVSGTVNTEAFF.